The rows below give T cell receptor beta chains drawn from one sample of a study of blood T cell repertoires in COVID-19. Measured with immunoSEQ multiplex PCR; TCRdb has only the in-frame clones, and not every one. The table shows 450,000 or so clones, with about 88% occurring only once. The material sequenced was peripheral blood. These receptors were obtained from a man aged 18 to 35 with COVID-19, enrolled during active disease. The CDR3 runs from the conserved cysteine through the conserved F or W. A D gene is named only where the DNA matches it firmly. Clone size is given for some rows only: seen once, a few or many times, or a class if the clone is expanded.

V gene	clone size	J gene	D gene	CDR3 protein	CDR3 DNA
TRBV30	-	TRBJ1-2	TRBD1	CAWKGQGHYGYTF	TGTGCCTGGAAAGGACAGGGTCACTATGGCTACACCTTC
TRBV5-5	once	TRBJ1-5	-	CASSLSSNQPQHF	TGTGCCAGCAGCTTGTCAAGCAATCAGCCCCAGCATTTT
TRBV11-2	-	TRBJ2-1	-	CASSQGLFYNEQFF	TGTGCCAGCAGCCAGGGTCTATTCTACAATGAGCAGTTCTTC
TRBV19	-	TRBJ1-1	-	CASSRGGGQNTEAFF	TGTGCCAGTAGTAGAGGGGGGGGACAAAACACTGAAGCTTTCTTT
TRBV3-1/TRBV3-2	once	TRBJ1-5	-	CASSHRPDQPQHF	TGTGCCAGCAGCCATCGCCCGGATCAGCCCCAGCATTTT
TRBV4-1	-	TRBJ2-7	-	CASSLVQGNEQYF	TGCGCCAGCAGCCTAGTCCAGGGGAACGAGCAGTACTTC
TRBV14	-	TRBJ2-7	-	CASSQDPSDEQYF	TGTGCCAGCAGCCAAGACCCGTCGGACGAGCAGTACTTC
TRBV5-5	-	TRBJ2-2	TRBD2	CASSRLATLGAGELFF	TGTGCCAGCAGCAGACTAGCGACCCTCGGGGCCGGGGAGCTGTTTTTT
TRBV4-2	-	TRBJ1-2	-	CASSQERAHTNYGYTF	TGTGCCAGCAGCCAAGAGAGGGCCCATACTAACTATGGCTACACCTTC
TRBV19	-	TRBJ2-7	TRBD1	CASSETGAAGEQYF	TGTGCCAGTAGCGAGACAGGGGCCGCCGGCGAGCAGTACTTC
TRBV19	-	TRBJ2-5	-	CASSMGQALQETQYF	TGTGCCAGTAGTATGGGCCAGGCCTTACAAGAGACCCAGTACTTC
TRBV3-1/TRBV3-2	-	TRBJ2-7	-	CASGQIGEQYF	TGTGCCAGTGGACAGATTGGGGAGCAGTACTTC
TRBV6-1	-	TRBJ2-7	-	CASSEAGRGPYEQYF	TGTGCCAGCAGTGAAGCTGGTAGGGGTCCTTACGAGCAGTACTTC
TRBV11-3	-	TRBJ2-1	TRBD1	CASSPGQGTYNEQFF	TGTGCCAGCAGCCCGGGACAGGGTACCTACAATGAGCAGTTCTTC
TRBV6-1	few	TRBJ1-2	TRBD1	CASSDAGQAFYGYTF	TGTGCCAGCAGTGACGCCGGACAGGCGTTCTATGGCTACACCTTC
TRBV29-1	-	TRBJ1-1	TRBD1	CSVESSRDRDEAFF	TGCAGCGTTGAATCGTCCCGGGACAGGGATGAAGCTTTCTTT
TRBV27	-	TRBJ2-1	TRBD2	CASGIKGLDLYNEQFF	TGTGCCAGCGGTATAAAGGGACTAGACCTTTACAATGAGCAGTTCTTC
TRBV5-4	-	TRBJ2-7	TRBD2	CASSSSRTSGKYF	TGTGCCAGCAGCTCTTCGAGGACTAGCGGGAAGTACTTC
TRBV2	-	TRBJ1-1	-	CASSVGGGTEAFF	TGTGCCAGCAGTGTGGGGGGAGGCACTGAAGCTTTCTTT
TRBV7-9	-	TRBJ2-3	TRBD2	CASSLVRAGEPDTQYF	TGTGCCAGCAGCTTAGTTCGAGCGGGAGAGCCAGATACGCAGTATTTT
TRBV2	-	TRBJ2-3	TRBD2	CASSEGALAGPTDTQYF	TGTGCCAGCAGTGAAGGGGCCCTAGCGGGTCCCACAGATACGCAGTATTTT
TRBV4-1	few	TRBJ1-2	TRBD1	CASSQDFGQGANYGYTF	TGCGCCAGCAGCCAAGATTTTGGCCAGGGGGCAAACTATGGCTACACCTTC
TRBV4-2	-	TRBJ1-1	-	CASSAFATENTEAFF	TGTGCCAGCAGCGCCTTTGCGACAGAGAACACTGAAGCTTTCTTT
TRBV4-1	-	TRBJ1-2	-	CASSQPQGLGGYTF	TGCGCCAGCAGCCAACCCCAGGGGCTGGGTGGCTACACCTTC
TRBV7-9	-	TRBJ1-1	TRBD1	CASSLGDRVNTEAFF	TGTGCCAGCAGCTTAGGGGACAGGGTGAACACTGAAGCTTTCTTT
TRBV6-5	-	TRBJ1-1	-	CASSLAGLTEAFF	TGTGCCAGCAGTTTAGCGGGGCTCACTGAAGCTTTCTTT
TRBV6-5	-	TRBJ2-2	TRBD1	CASRVDRGGELFF	TGTGCCAGCAGGGTAGACAGGGGTGGGGAGCTGTTTTTT
TRBV5-1	-	TRBJ1-1	-	CASSLAAGSEAFF	TGCGCCAGCAGCTTAGCGGCGGGGTCTGAAGCTTTCTTT
TRBV2	once	TRBJ1-1	TRBD1	CASSPRGGRTEAFF	TGTGCCAGCAGTCCCCGAGGGGGCCGGACTGAAGCTTTCTTT
TRBV7-9	few	TRBJ1-5	-	CASSSDSSISYDQPQHF	TGTGCCAGCAGCTCCGACAGCTCCATTTCATACGATCAGCCCCAGCATTTT
TRBV11-3	once	TRBJ1-3	-	CASSLPDRYSSGNTIYF	TGTGCCAGCAGCTTACCCGACAGATACAGCTCTGGAAACACCATATATTTT
TRBV10-3	once	TRBJ2-5	TRBD2	CAISGQLAGSETQYF	TGTGCCATCAGTGGACAACTAGCGGGGTCAGAGACCCAGTACTTC
TRBV3-1/TRBV3-2	-	TRBJ1-6	-	CASSQVGLNSPLHF	TGTGCCAGCAGCCAAGTGGGGCTCAATTCACCCCTCCACTTT
TRBV6-5	-	TRBJ2-1	-	CASIGAGNEQFF	TGTGCCAGCATCGGGGCGGGGAATGAGCAGTTCTTC
TRBV7-9	once	TRBJ1-1	-	CASSLPLRGMNTEAFF	TGTGCCAGCAGCTTACCACTCAGGGGAATGAACACTGAAGCTTTCTTT
TRBV27	-	TRBJ1-1	-	CASSLVGGTEAFF	TGTGCCAGCAGTTTAGTAGGAGGCACTGAAGCTTTCTTT
TRBV2	many	TRBJ1-5	TRBD1	CATKGAGVSQPQHF	TGTGCCACAAAGGGGGCAGGGGTGAGTCAGCCCCAGCATTTT
TRBV19	-	TRBJ2-7	TRBD1	CASEGRDRGDEQYF	TGTGCCAGTGAAGGCCGGGACAGGGGGGACGAGCAGTACTTC
TRBV6-2/TRBV6-3	-	TRBJ1-3	-	CASSPFARSSGNTIYF	TGTGCCAGCAGTCCCTTCGCGAGGAGCTCTGGAAACACCATATATTTT
TRBV27	-	TRBJ1-5	TRBD1	CASILPGTDCNQPQHF	TGTGCCAGCATCCTCCCCGGGACAGACTGTAATCAGCCCCAGCATTTT